What follows are 10 T cell receptor beta chains derived from one specimen sequenced in a study of OX40 agonist ivuxolimab in advanced cancers. Repertoires were generated with immunoSEQ multiplex PCR, while TCRdb's copy carries only in-frame clones and drops some. The sample lists around 94,000 clones, 80% to 95% occurring once. This sample comprised CD4+ or CD8+ T cells sorted from blood, obtained in a trial of the OX40 agonist ivuxolimab. All receptors come from an adult with an advanced solid tumor such as melanoma, head and neck, liver or kidney cancer.

The gene calls are TRBV7-6 and TRBJ2-1, with 10 bases fitting TRBD2. Germline lookup yields CDR1 SGHVS and CDR2 FNYEAQ. This CDR3 is 19 amino acids long. The trim removed 1 base at V and 6 bases at J, leaving 15 bases unmatched. CDR3 sequence reads: CASSLGALASGGAANEQFF. Here the CDR3 DNA reads TGTGCCAGCAGCTTAGGGGCTCTGGCTAGCGGGGGTGCAGCCAATGAGCAGTTCTTC.

The J gene is TRBJ2-3, the V gene TRBV4-1, with 9 bases fitting TRBD2. J lost 5 bases, V lost 1 base, and 13 bases had no gene match. The CDR3 contains 18 residues. Per the germline V gene, CDR1 is MGHRA and CDR2 is YSYEKL. The chain's CDR3 is CASSQVVLAGQLGDTQYF. The DNA for the CDR3 is TGCGCCAGCAGCCAAGTGGTACTAGCGGGCCAGTTAGGAGATACGCAGTATTTT.

J is TRBJ2-1 and V is TRBV2, with D unclear. This CDR3 contains 14 residues. With 3 bases removed from V and 3 bases from J, the gap between germline ends came to 9 bases. In germline, CDR1 is SNHLY, CDR2 FYNNEI. The chain's CDR3 is CASSDFSDYNEQFF. The CDR3 DNA reads TGTGCCAGCAGTGATTTCTCGGACTACAATGAGCAGTTCTTC.

The rearrangement uses TRBV5-1 and TRBJ2-5; TRBD1 matches 9 bases. The DNA end lines up better with TRBJ2-7; the J call may be wrong. Germline V CDR1 and CDR2: SGHRS, YFSETQ. This CDR3 is 17 amino acids long. The CDR3 DNA is TGCGCCAGCAGCTTAGGTGGCCCCGGGACAGGGTCCGGCGAGCAGTACTTC. It encodes CASSLGGPGTGSGEQYF.

The chain links TRBV10-2 to TRBJ2-7; 7 nucleotides match TRBD1. Germline CDR1 reads WSHSY; CDR2 reads SAAADI. The J segment lost 4 bases and the V segment lost 6 bases, leaving 3 bases of the junction unmatched. The length of the CDR3 is 12 residues. The CDR3 protein is CASRATGYEQYF. CDR3 sequence (DNA): TGCGCCAGCAGGGCGACAGGGTACGAGCAGTACTTC.

This clone was counted once. This sequence joins TRBV6-1 and TRBJ1-2; D remains unclear. Trimming pared 3 bases from V and 4 bases from J, leaving 12 bases between. Germline lookup yields CDR1 MNHNS and CDR2 SASEGT. The CDR3 is 14 residues long. The CDR3 DNA sequence: TGTGCCAGCAGTGAGTCTGGGATTTTCTATGGCTACACCTTC. Encoded protein: CASSESGIFYGYTF.

The J gene is TRBJ1-6, the V gene TRBV30; TRBD1 matches 10 bases. The CDR3 has 14 residues. V gave up 2 bases and J gave up 11 bases; unmatched junction bases: 6. The germline V gene has CDR1 GTSNPN and CDR2 SVGIG (reference sequence). The CDR3 sequence is CAWSFRTGGTPLHF. As DNA, the CDR3 is TGTGCCTGGAGTTTTCGGACAGGGGGGACACCCCTCCACTTT.

This clone has only a few counts. This chain links TRBV7-2 with TRBJ2-7; D gene unclear. The germline V gene has CDR1 SGHTA and CDR2 FQGNSA. V dropped 5 bases and J dropped 12 bases, with 14 bases sitting between them. This CDR3 is 11 amino acids long. The CDR3 DNA follows: TGTGCCAGCAGCCAATCCTTCGAACTGTACTTC. Protein: CASSQSFELYF.

The chain uses TRBV15 and TRBJ2-7; D uncertain. The CDR3 length is 13 residues. V lost 5 bases to trimming and J lost 2 bases, with 10 bases between them. The germline CDR1 and CDR2 sequences are LNHNV and YYDKDF (reference sequence). The CDR3 coding sequence is TGTGCCACCAGCTTTGGACGGACCTACGAGCAGTACTTC. As protein: CATSFGRTYEQYF.

The chain employs TRBV30 and TRBJ2-7; 9 nucleotides agree with TRBD2. The V and J ends lost 4 bases and 2 bases, in that order; junction bases with no gene match: 12. This CDR3 contains 16 residues. Germline CDR1 is GTSNPN and CDR2 is SVGIG (reference sequence). The CDR3, as DNA: TGTGCCTGGAACCACTGGGTAGCGGGGGTGCCCTACGAGCAGTACTTC. This sequence encodes CAWNHWVAGVPYEQYF.